The 26 T cell receptor beta chains below come from one sample, sequenced in a study of blood T cell repertoires in COVID-19. Sequencing used immunoSEQ multiplex PCR; TCRdb keeps in-frame clones, though not all of them. Here the sample spans 130,000 to 150,000 clones, 80% being singletons. Sequenced input: peripheral blood. The receptor set was obtained from a man between 70 and 80 years old who had recovered from COVID-19.

The rearrangement joins TRBV11-2 to TRBJ1-3; D unclear. This CDR3 comprises 15 residues. Trimming stripped 1 base from V and 4 bases from J, with 11 bases between. The germline V gene has CDR1 SGHAT and CDR2 FQNNGV. CDR3 amino acids: CASSLGGVGGNTIYF. The CDR3, as DNA: TGTGCCAGCAGCTTAGGAGGCGTAGGAGGAAACACCATATATTTT.

This clone has at least ten counts. This sequence joins TRBV9 and TRBJ1-1; no definite D call. The CDR3 is made up of 16 amino acids. Germline V gene sequence: CDR1 SGDLS, CDR2 YYNGEE. V lost 4 bases to trimming and J lost 6 bases, with 22 bases between them. CDR3 region: CASSFYPEGFIPEAFF. The CDR3 nucleotides are TGTGCCAGCAGCTTCTACCCCGAGGGTTTTATCCCTGAAGCTTTCTTT.

In DNA form, the CDR3 reads TGCGCCAGCAGCCAACATGGACAGGGTGAAGGCTACACCTTC. The encoded protein is CASSQHGQGEGYTF. V and J are TRBV4-3 and TRBJ1-2; 8 bases map to TRBD1. V dropped 2 bases and J dropped 8; count of bases not matched to a gene: 7. This CDR3 is built from 14 residues. CDR1 and CDR2 (germline): LGHNA, YSLEER.

This clone was seen a handful of times. The chain carries TRBV27 and TRBJ2-5; 12 bases map to TRBD2. Trimming took 5 bases from V and 7 from J; bases not matched to a gene: 5. The CDR3 has 14 residues. Germline V gene data show CDR1 as MNHEY and CDR2 as SMNVEV (reference sequence). This CDR3 reads CASSGLAGSGTQYF. The CDR3 DNA follows: TGTGCCAGCAGTGGACTAGCGGGATCGGGGACCCAGTACTTC.

The gene calls are TRBV6-5 and TRBJ2-7; 10 bases align to TRBD1. Germline loops: CDR1 MNHEY, CDR2 SVGAGI. This CDR3 contains 14 residues. After removal of 6 bases from V and 3 bases from J, the junction contained 5 bases not matched to a gene. In DNA form, the CDR3 reads TGTGCCAGCAGCCCCGGGACAGGGGTCTACGAGCAGTACTTC. Translated, it gives CASSPGTGVYEQYF.

V and J are TRBV27 and TRBJ2-2; possible D gene TRBD2, 6 bases. Germline V gene data show CDR1 as MNHEY and CDR2 as SMNVEV (reference sequence). CDR3 size: 17 residues. The V end was cut by 3 bases, the J end by 0 bases, with 14 bases between. The CDR3 loop is CASSFSTRGANTGELFF. The CDR3 DNA sequence: TGTGCCAGCAGTTTCTCTACGCGGGGTGCGAACACCGGGGAGCTGTTTTTT.

The chain joins TRBV13 to TRBJ2-7; 8 bases fit TRBD1. V gave up 5 bases and J gave up 1 base; unmatched junction bases: 7. Per germline, CDR1 PRHDT and CDR2 FYEKMQ (reference sequence). This CDR3 comprises 15 residues. The CDR3 sequence: CASSRKDRESYEQYF. As DNA, the CDR3 is TGTGCCAGCAGCCGAAAGGACAGGGAGTCCTACGAGCAGTACTTC.

J is TRBJ2-5 and V is TRBV29-1; 8 bases fit TRBD1. V shed 3 bases, J shed 5 bases, and the junction held 5 bases outside the gene matches. CDR1 is SQVTM, CDR2 ANQGSEA, per germline. The CDR3 has 13 amino acids. The CDR3 loop reads CSVEQGAGETQYF. The CDR3 DNA reads as TGCAGCGTTGAGCAGGGGGCTGGTGAGACCCAGTACTTC.

In this sample, this clone turned up many times. The rearrangement links TRBV12-5 to TRBJ1-1; possible D gene TRBD1, 5 bases. The V gene's germline CDR1 is LGHNT and CDR2 FRNRAP. Trimming shortened V by 9 bases and J by 6 bases, and 14 bases separated the two germline ends. The CDR3 is 12 amino acids. CDR3 nucleotides: TGTGCTAGCCTCCAGGGTTTCGCTGAAGCTTTCTTT. It encodes CASLQGFAEAFF.

The chain combines TRBV12-5 with TRBJ2-7, with 10 bases matching TRBD2. Germline CDR1 LGHNT, CDR2 FRNRAP. CDR3 length: 15 amino acids. With V trimmed by 5 bases and J by 2 bases, 6 bases remained unmatched. The CDR3 loop reads CASGEGLAYTYEQYF. The DNA of the CDR3 is TGTGCTAGTGGTGAGGGACTAGCGTACACCTACGAGCAGTACTTC.

The rearrangement joins TRBV3-1 (or the pseudogene TRBV3-2) to TRBJ1-1; no reliable D call. The V and J ends lost 0 bases and 11 bases respectively, with 16 bases between them. The germline V gene has CDR1 LGHDT and CDR2 YNNKEL (reference sequence). The CDR3 covers 14 residues. CDR3 coding DNA: TGTGCCAGCAGCCAAGAGGGTGAGGGAGCGCGGGCTTTCTTT. This encodes CASSQEGEGARAFF.

The chain carries TRBV11-3 and TRBJ1-1; D is possibly TRBD1 (5 bases). Germline loops: CDR1 SGHNT, CDR2 YENEEA. V gave up 5 bases and J gave up 0 bases, with 10 bases separating them. There are 14 residues in the CDR3. The CDR3 DNA follows: TGTGCCAGCAGCCCAAGGGGTGTGAACACTGAAGCTTTCTTT. It specifies CASSPRGVNTEAFF.

In the case of this clone: This sample also contains other DNA sequences that code for the same CDR3. The chain carries TRBV18 and TRBJ2-7; 8 nucleotides agree with TRBD2. V trimming: 2 bases; J trimming: 3 bases; junction bases outside the gene matches: 3. In germline, CDR1 is KGHSH, CDR2 LQKENI. This CDR3 contains 14 residues. CDR3 bases: TGTGCCAGCTCACCAAGCGGGAGTAGCTACGAGCAGTACTTC. This gives the protein CASSPSGSSYEQYF.

The V call is TRBV4-1, the J call TRBJ2-5; 9 bases line up with TRBD1. The CDR3 spans 16 residues. With 2 bases clipped from V and 4 bases from J, the junction kept 8 bases outside the gene matches. CDR1 and CDR2 from the germline V gene are MGHRA and YSYEKL. The CDR3 here is CASSQPGTGFGETQYF. CDR3 sequence (DNA): TGCGCCAGCAGCCAACCCGGGACAGGGTTCGGAGAGACCCAGTACTTC.

This sequence joins TRBV4-1 and TRBJ2-7; D call uncertain. In germline, CDR1 is MGHRA, CDR2 YSYEKL. The CDR3 has 12 residues. V gave up 0 bases and J gave up 6 bases, with 6 bases separating them. CDR3 DNA: TGCGCCAGCAGCCAAGAGGGCCGCGAGCAGTACTTC. Amino acid sequence: CASSQEGREQYF.

The rearrangement joins TRBV7-9 to TRBJ1-1, with a possible D match to TRBD1 (5 bases). The V end was cut by 3 bases, the J end by 3 bases, with 14 bases between. CDR3 length equals 15 residues. The germline gives CDR1 SEHNR, CDR2 FQNEAQ (reference sequence). CDR3 DNA: TGTGCCAGCAGCTTTGGGGCCAGGCGCCACACTGAAGCTTTCTTT. Encoded protein: CASSFGARRHTEAFF.

The rearrangement uses TRBV18 and TRBJ1-6, with 7 positions matching TRBD1. V dropped 3 bases and J dropped 2; count of bases not matched to a gene: 13. From germline, CDR1 is KGHSH and CDR2 LQKENI. CDR3 length: 19 residues. The CDR3 sequence: CASSPFRVDRSTYNSPLHF. CDR3 in DNA: TGTGCCAGCTCACCTTTTAGAGTGGACAGGAGTACCTATAATTCACCCCTCCACTTT.

The chain links TRBV7-2 to TRBJ1-1, with a tentative D call TRBD1 (6 bases). Per the germline V gene, CDR1 is SGHTA and CDR2 is FQGNSA. This CDR3 contains 18 residues. V lost 5 bases and J lost 4, with 26 bases in between. The CDR3 region has the DNA TGTGCCAGCAGCCAAGCGTGGCGGGGGGCGGGACGTGTCACTGAAGCTTTCTTT. Translating it yields CASSQAWRGAGRVTEAFF.

V usage is TRBV4-1 and J usage is TRBJ2-7, with TRBD2 identical over 8 bases. Germline V CDR1 and CDR2: MGHRA, YSYEKL. The CDR3 has 14 amino acids. Trimming cost V 1 base and J 5 bases; bases outside gene matches: 4. CDR3 DNA sequence: TGCGCCAGCAGCCAAGGAGCGGGAGTGCACGAGCAGTACTTC. Its translation is CASSQGAGVHEQYF.

The rearrangement joins TRBV19 to TRBJ2-2; 7 bases agree with TRBD2. This CDR3 has 15 amino acids. The V and J ends lost 8 bases and 1 base, in that order; junction bases with no gene match: 7. The germline V gene encodes CDR1 LNHDA and CDR2 SQIVND (reference sequence). The CDR3 spells CASATSELNTGELFF. Written as DNA, the CDR3 is TGTGCCAGTGCCACTAGCGAGTTGAACACCGGGGAGCTGTTTTTT.

The chain has TRBV19 and TRBJ2-7; unclear D gene. Germline values: CDR1 LNHDA, CDR2 SQIVND (reference sequence). This CDR3 has 14 residues. The ends were cut back, 5 bases at V and 1 base at J, with 12 bases in the middle. The CDR3 region is CASSSLPGSYEQYF. The DNA for the CDR3 is TGTGCCAGTAGTTCTCTGCCGGGTTCCTACGAGCAGTACTTC.

In this sample, this clone turned up once. The J gene is TRBJ2-2, the V gene TRBV18; TRBD1 agrees at 7 bases. This CDR3 has 16 residues. V lost 1 base to trimming and J lost 3 bases; unmatched junction nucleotides: 5. The germline V gene has CDR1 KGHSH and CDR2 LQKENI. The CDR3 here is CASSPRQGRDTGELFF. CDR3 bases: TGTGCCAGCTCACCACGACAGGGAAGAGACACCGGGGAGCTGTTTTTT.

This clone was counted between two and nine times. The CDR3 spells CASGGTGSYEQYF. CDR3 nucleotide sequence: TGCGCCAGCGGGGGTACAGGGTCCTACGAGCAGTACTTC. V and J are TRBV10-2 and TRBJ2-7; D might be TRBD1 (6 bases). Germline CDR1 reads WSHSY; CDR2 reads SAAADI. The CDR3 totals 13 residues. The ends were cut back, 8 bases at V and 1 base at J, with 12 bases in the middle.

The chain carries TRBV7-9 and TRBJ2-3, with D tentatively TRBD2 (6 bases). Germline V CDR1 and CDR2: SEHNR, FQNEAQ (reference sequence). The V end was cut by 1 base, the J end by 4 bases, with 15 bases between. The CDR3 is 16 residues long. This chain's CDR3 is CASSLGRAEVADTQYF. CDR3 nucleotides: TGTGCCAGCAGCTTAGGGAGGGCGGAGGTCGCAGATACGCAGTATTTT. Using reference TRBV7-9 and TRBJ2-3 for the parts outside the CDR3, the full variable domain is DTGVSQNPRHKITKRGQNVTFRCDPISEHNRLYWYRQTLGQGPEFLTYFQNEAQLEKSRLLSDRFSAERPKGSFSTLEIQRTEQGDSAMYLCASSLGRAEVADTQYFGPGTRLTVL.

The chain uses TRBV5-1 and TRBJ1-3; TRBD1 matches 9 bases. The CDR3 has 16 residues. Germline V lookup: CDR1 SGHRS, CDR2 YFSETQ. The ends lost 0 bases at V and 1 base at J; junction bases unmatched: 2. The DNA for the CDR3 is TGCGCCAGCAGCTTGGGCGGGACAGGGTCTGGAAACACCATATATTTT. It translates to CASSLGGTGSGNTIYF.

V gene TRBV13 combines with J gene TRBJ2-7; TRBD1 matches 11 bases. J was trimmed by 0 bases and V by 5 bases; bases with no gene match: 6. Germline values: CDR1 PRHDT, CDR2 FYEKMQ (reference sequence). The length of the CDR3 is 16 residues. DNA for the CDR3: TGTGCCAGCAGCGCACCGGGACAGGGGGTCTCCTACGAGCAGTACTTC. It codes for CASSAPGQGVSYEQYF.